The next 23 T cell receptor beta chains were all read from a single sample in a study of shared clonotypes between healthy human individuals. Data came from immunoSEQ multiplex PCR; TCRdb stores just in-frame clones and leaves some out. In the table there are about 1 million clones, around 76% of which are singletons. Sequencing used memory CD4+ T cells sorted from blood. The subset denotes: CD45RA-negative fraction. Source of these receptors: a man younger than 35 in good health.

The J gene is TRBJ1-4, the V gene TRBV7-9; 10 bases map to TRBD1. The CDR3 runs to 17 residues. Germline CDR1 is SEHNR and CDR2 is FQNEAQ (reference sequence). The trim removed 2 bases at V and 8 bases at J, leaving 11 bases unmatched. The CDR3 reads CASSLRARDRGLEKLFF. The CDR3 DNA is TGTGCCAGCAGCTTAAGGGCCCGGGACAGGGGATTGGAAAAACTGTTTTTT. Looking up the rest from reference TRBV7-9 and TRBJ1-4 gives the full variable domain: DTGVSQNPRHKITKRGQNVTFRCDPISEHNRLYWYRQTLGQGPEFLTYFQNEAQLEKSRLLSDRFSAERPKGSFSTLEIQRTEQGDSAMYLCASSLRARDRGLEKLFFGSGTQLSVL.

The chain carries TRBV30 and TRBJ2-3, with D perhaps TRBD1 (5 bases). V was cut by 3 bases and J by 0 bases, with 10 bases left in between. The germline V gene has CDR1 GTSNPN and CDR2 SVGIG (reference sequence). The CDR3 extends over 14 amino acids. The CDR3 region is CAWSAGLSTDTQYF. The CDR3 nucleotides are TGTGCCTGGAGCGCAGGGTTGAGCACAGATACGCAGTATTTT.

The rearrangement links TRBV6-5 to TRBJ2-7; a weak D match, TRBD1 (5 bases). Trimming left V 7 bases short and J 3 bases short, with 19 bases between. The CDR3 is 15 amino acids. Germline V gives CDR1 MNHEY, CDR2 SVGAGI. CDR3 sequence reads: CASTTTRVGNYEQYF. Here the CDR3 DNA reads TGTGCCAGCACCACGACCAGGGTAGGAAACTACGAGCAGTACTTC.

The chain carries TRBV5-1 and TRBJ2-5; TRBD1 aligns across 9 bases. Germline lookup yields CDR1 SGHRS and CDR2 YFSETQ. This CDR3 spans 14 amino acids. The trim removed 3 bases at V and 5 bases at J, leaving 5 bases unmatched. As DNA, the CDR3 is TGCGCCAGCAGCTCAACAGGGGGCCGGGAGACCCAGTACTTC. It specifies CASSSTGGRETQYF. Looking up the rest from reference TRBV5-1 and TRBJ2-5 gives the full variable domain: KAGVTQTPRYLIKTRGQQVTLSCSPISGHRSVSWYQQTPGQGLQFLFEYFSETQRNKGNFPGRFSGRQFSNSRSEMNVSTLELGDSALYLCASSSTGGRETQYFGPGTRLLVL.

The chain links TRBV5-1 to TRBJ2-7; D is perhaps TRBD1 or TRBD2 (5 bases each). There are 14 residues in the CDR3. V dropped 4 bases and J dropped 2 bases, with 13 bases sitting between them. The germline CDR1 and CDR2 sequences are SGHRS and YFSETQ. Written as DNA, the CDR3 is TGCGCCAGCAGCCGCAATCCGGGACCCTACGAGCAGTACTTC. It encodes CASSRNPGPYEQYF.

The chain is built from TRBV6-4 and TRBJ1-2; D perhaps matches TRBD1 (6 bases). The CDR3 extends over 12 amino acids. The V end was cut by 3 bases, the J end by 9 bases, with 11 bases between. Per germline, CDR1 MRHNA and CDR2 SNTAGT. Written as DNA, the CDR3 is TGTGCCAGCAGTGATCTGGGGGGCAGCTACACCTTC. It encodes CASSDLGGSYTF.

The V gene is TRBV5-4, the J gene TRBJ1-1; tentatively, D is TRBD1 (6 bases). This CDR3 has 14 amino acids. Germline V lookup: CDR1 SGHNT, CDR2 YYREEE (reference sequence). V was shortened by 2 bases and J by 1 base, with 9 bases between the two germline ends. CDR3 nucleotides: TGTGCCAGCAGCTTCCCGGACAGGAACACTGAAGCTTTCTTT. Residues: CASSFPDRNTEAFF.

The chain links TRBV29-1 to TRBJ2-1; TRBD2 is a possible D gene (7 bases). Trimming removed 1 base from V and 6 bases from J, with 13 bases in between. The germline gives CDR1 SQVTM, CDR2 ANQGSEA. This CDR3 is 14 amino acids long. The CDR3 region has the DNA TGCAGCGTTGAAGGAGGGGGGGCTGTCAATGAGCAGTTCTTC. As protein: CSVEGGGAVNEQFF.

The chain links TRBV27 to TRBJ2-3, with D possibly matching TRBD2 (6 bases). The CDR3 loop spans 15 amino acids. CDR1 and CDR2 (germline): MNHEY, SMNVEV (reference sequence). V was trimmed by 7 bases and J by 9 bases, leaving 23 bases between them. In DNA, the CDR3 is TGTGCCAGCATTCATACCGCGGGGCGAGTGGGGACGCAGTATTTT. Translation: CASIHTAGRVGTQYF.

V gene TRBV7-9 combines with J gene TRBJ2-5; tentatively, D is TRBD2 (6 bases). Per germline, CDR1 SEHNR and CDR2 FQNEAQ (reference sequence). The CDR3 consists of 14 residues. Trimming removed 5 bases from V and 5 bases from J, with 15 bases in between. CDR3 in DNA: TGTGCCAGCAGCCCCCCAGGCCGGGAGGAGACCCAGTACTTC. Its translation: CASSPPGREETQYF.

The CDR3 region is CASEQGLGDQPQHF. CDR3 DNA: TGTGCCAGCGAACAGGGGCTAGGGGATCAGCCCCAGCATTTT. This chain connects TRBV7-2 to TRBJ1-5, with 7 bases matching TRBD1. Germline V gene sequence: CDR1 SGHTA, CDR2 FQGNSA. V lost 8 bases and J lost 5; bases outside the gene matches: 9. The CDR3 length is 14 residues.

The CDR3 bases are TGTGCCTGGAGTGCAGGGTCTGCAGACAATGAGCAGTTCTTC. Translation gives CAWSAGSADNEQFF. The chain couples TRBV30 to TRBJ2-1, with a possible D match to TRBD1 (5 bases). The CDR3 is made up of 14 amino acids. V was pared by 1 base and J by 5 bases, with 12 bases between. Per the germline V gene, CDR1 is GTSNPN and CDR2 is SVGIG (reference sequence).

A few counts support this clone. This may be a read error: a much more frequent sequence differs by one nucleotide. The sample has other DNA sequences that encode this CDR3 too. The rearrangement uses TRBV7-2 and TRBJ1-6; D possibly corresponds to TRBD1 (6 bases). The CDR3 totals 14 residues. Trimming left V 5 bases short and J 5 bases short, with 10 bases between. Germline-derived CDR1 and CDR2 are SGHTA and FQGNSA. The CDR3 spells CASSLQGDNSPLHF. As DNA, the CDR3 is TGTGCCAGCAGCCTACAGGGCGATAATTCACCCCTCCACTTT. The full variable domain, completed using reference TRBV7-2 and TRBJ1-6, is GAGVSQSPSNKVTEKGKDVELRCDPISGHTALYWYRQSLGQGLEFLIYFQGNSAPDKSGLPSDRFSAERTGGSVSTLTIQRTQQEDSAVYLCASSLQGDNSPLHFGNGTRLTVT.

The rearrangement links TRBV5-1 to TRBJ1-4, with 8 bases aligning to TRBD1. J gave up 8 bases and V 1 base, and 4 bases lay outside the gene matches. Germline V gene lookup returns CDR1 SGHRS and CDR2 YFSETQ. The CDR3 is made up of 14 amino acids. CDR3 sequence reads: CASSLLTGEEKLFF. As DNA, the CDR3 is TGCGCCAGCAGCTTGTTGACAGGGGAGGAAAAACTGTTTTTT.

V is TRBV5-6 and J is TRBJ1-2; the match to TRBD1 covers 10 bases. J lost 11 bases, V lost 4 bases, and 5 bases had no gene match. CDR1 and CDR2 (germline): SGHDT, YYEEEE. The CDR3 runs to 12 residues. The CDR3 here is CASSIGTGAYTF. As DNA, the CDR3 is TGTGCCAGCAGCATCGGGACAGGGGCATACACCTTC. Full variable domain (remainder filled in from reference TRBV5-6 and TRBJ1-2): DAGVTQSPTHLIKTRGQQVTLRCSPKSGHDTVSWYQQALGQGPQFIFQYYEEEERQRGNFPDRFSGHQFPNYSSELNVNALLLGDSALYLCASSIGTGAYTFGSGTRLTVV.

This chain connects TRBV28 to TRBJ2-7; D not resolved. Germline V CDR1 and CDR2: MDHEN, SYDVKM. The CDR3 extends over 11 amino acids. Trimming cost V 6 bases and J 2 bases, with 5 bases left between them. The CDR3 sequence is CASRDAYEQYF. CDR3 nucleotides: TGTGCCAGCAGGGATGCCTACGAGCAGTACTTC.

A few counts support this clone. The rearrangement links TRBV7-2 to TRBJ2-1, with a tentative D call TRBD2 (7 bases). There are 15 residues in the CDR3. V lost 1 base, J lost 7 bases, and 14 bases lay in between. CDR1 and CDR2 (germline): SGHTA, FQGNSA. This chain's CDR3 is CASSLDRASGNEQFF. CDR3 sequence (DNA): TGTGCCAGCAGCTTAGACAGGGCTAGCGGAAATGAGCAGTTCTTC.

The V gene is TRBV28, the J gene TRBJ1-3; TRBD1 aligns across 9 bases. This CDR3 is built from 17 residues. Germline CDR1 is MDHEN and CDR2 is SYDVKM. J gave up 2 bases and V 7 bases, and 12 bases lay outside the gene matches. CDR3 bases: TGTGCCAGCACCTATTCCACCGGGACAGGGACTGGAAACACCATATATTTT. It specifies CASTYSTGTGTGNTIYF. The whole variable domain, filled in from reference TRBV28 and TRBJ1-3, reads DVKVTQSSRYLVKRTGEKVFLECVQDMDHENMFWYRQDPGLGLRLIYFSYDVKMKEKGDIPEGYSVSREKKERFSLILESASTNQTSMYLCASTYSTGTGTGNTIYFGEGSWLTVV.

Concerning this clone itself: This same CDR3 is encoded by further DNA sequences in the sample. The rearrangement links TRBV4-1 to TRBJ2-5; 9 bases match TRBD1. Per germline, CDR1 MGHRA and CDR2 YSYEKL. V trimming: 0 bases; J trimming: 5 bases; junction bases outside the gene matches: 4. The CDR3 is 15 residues long. CDR3 residues: CASSQDGTGRETQYF. The CDR3 DNA is TGCGCCAGCAGCCAAGACGGGACAGGGCGGGAGACCCAGTACTTC.

The chain links TRBV5-4 to TRBJ2-1, with D possibly being TRBD1 (8 bases). CDR3 size: 15 residues. The germline V gene has CDR1 SGHNT and CDR2 YYREEE (reference sequence). The V gene lost 7 bases and the J gene lost 4 bases, with 18 bases spanning the gap. CDR3 coding DNA: TGTGCCAGCGGATCACAGGGGGAGGGTTACAATGAGCAGTTCTTC. Translation: CASGSQGEGYNEQFF.

The V call is TRBV19, the J call TRBJ1-4; TRBD1 matches at 10 bases. The J segment lost 6 bases and the V segment lost 7 bases, leaving 11 bases of the junction unmatched. The V gene's germline CDR1 is LNHDA and CDR2 SQIVND (reference sequence). The length of the CDR3 is 16 residues. The CDR3 sequence: CASNSPRQGADEKLFF. The CDR3 DNA is TGTGCCAGTAACAGCCCCAGACAGGGGGCGGATGAAAAACTGTTTTTT. Full variable domain (outside the CDR3, taken from reference TRBV19 and TRBJ1-4): DGGITQSPKYLFRKEGQNVTLSCEQNLNHDAMYWYRQDPGQGLRLIYYSQIVNDFQKGDIAEGYSVSREKKESFPLTVTSAQKNPTAFYLCASNSPRQGADEKLFFGSGTQLSVL.

The rearrangement joins TRBV15 to TRBJ1-5, with 7 bases identical to TRBD1. After removal of 1 base from V and 3 bases from J, the junction contained 9 bases not matched to a gene. CDR1 and CDR2 from the germline V gene are LNHNV and YYDKDF (reference sequence). The CDR3 is made up of 17 amino acids. In nucleotides, the CDR3 is TGTGCCACCAGCAGAGGCGAAGCCGGGACAGCCAATCAGCCCCAGCATTTT. As protein: CATSRGEAGTANQPQHF.

The chain joins TRBV19 to TRBJ1-1; D not resolved. Germline CDR1 reads LNHDA; CDR2 reads SQIVND (reference sequence). CDR3 length equals 13 residues. Between the trimmed V and J ends, which lost 5 bases and 0 bases, there was a span of 7 bases. The CDR3 reads CASSSSLNTEAFF. In nucleotides, the CDR3 is TGTGCCAGTAGTTCTTCATTGAACACTGAAGCTTTCTTT.